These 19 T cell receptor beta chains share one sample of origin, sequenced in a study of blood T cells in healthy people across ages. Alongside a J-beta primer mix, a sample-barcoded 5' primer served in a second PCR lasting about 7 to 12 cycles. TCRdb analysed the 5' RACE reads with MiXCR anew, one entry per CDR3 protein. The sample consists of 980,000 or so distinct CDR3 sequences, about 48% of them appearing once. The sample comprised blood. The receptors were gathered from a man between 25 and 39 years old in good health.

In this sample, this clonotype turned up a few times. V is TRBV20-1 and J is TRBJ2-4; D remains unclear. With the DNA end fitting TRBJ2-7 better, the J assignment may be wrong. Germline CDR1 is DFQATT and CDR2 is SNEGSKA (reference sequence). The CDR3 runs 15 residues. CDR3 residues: CSAPSFPGPMGEQYF. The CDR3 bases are TGCAGTGCTCCCTCCTTTCCGGGTCCTATGGGCGAGCAGTACTTC.

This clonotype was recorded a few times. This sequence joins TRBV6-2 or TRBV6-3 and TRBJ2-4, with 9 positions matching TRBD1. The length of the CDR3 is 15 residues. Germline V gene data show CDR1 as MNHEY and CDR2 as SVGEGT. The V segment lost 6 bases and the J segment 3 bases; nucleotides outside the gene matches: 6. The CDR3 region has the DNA TGTGCCAGCAGAACGACAGGGGGAGGCAAAAACATTCAGTACTTC. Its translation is CASRTTGGGKNIQYF.

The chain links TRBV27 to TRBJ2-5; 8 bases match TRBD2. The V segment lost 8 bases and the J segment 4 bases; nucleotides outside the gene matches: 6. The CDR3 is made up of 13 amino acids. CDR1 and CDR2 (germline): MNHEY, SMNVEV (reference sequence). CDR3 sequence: CASSDSGAETQYF. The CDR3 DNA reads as TGTGCCAGCTCCGATAGCGGGGCAGAGACCCAGTACTTC.

CDR3 in DNA: TGTGCCAGCTCAGGAGCTCGGCGGATCACAGATACGCAGTATTTT. Protein product: CASSGARRITDTQYF. The chain links TRBV6-2 or TRBV6-3 to TRBJ2-3; no clear D. This CDR3 region has 15 residues. Germline V gene lookup returns CDR1 MNHEY and CDR2 SVGEGT. Trimming pared 8 bases from V and 2 bases from J, leaving 17 bases between.

The DNA for the CDR3 is TGCGCCAGCAGCGAGGGACAGGGTGATTCAACTAATGAAAAACTGTTTTTT. This codes for CASSEGQGDSTNEKLFF. This chain links TRBV5-1 with TRBJ1-4, with 9 bases fitting TRBD1. CDR1 and CDR2 from the germline V gene are SGHRS and YFSETQ. The CDR3 loop spans 17 amino acids. The V segment lost 4 bases and the J segment 0 bases; nucleotides outside the gene matches: 7.

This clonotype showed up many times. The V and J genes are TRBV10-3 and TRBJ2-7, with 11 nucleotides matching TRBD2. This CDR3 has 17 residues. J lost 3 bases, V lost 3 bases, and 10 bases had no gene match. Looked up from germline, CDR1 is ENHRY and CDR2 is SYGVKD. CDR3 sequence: CAISDPPGTSGLYEQYF. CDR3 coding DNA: TGTGCCATCAGTGACCCGCCCGGGACTAGCGGCCTCTACGAGCAGTACTTC.

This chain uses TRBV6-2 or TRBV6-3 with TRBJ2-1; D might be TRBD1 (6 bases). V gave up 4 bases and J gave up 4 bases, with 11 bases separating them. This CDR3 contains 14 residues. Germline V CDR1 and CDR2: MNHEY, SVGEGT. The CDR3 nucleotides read TGTGCCAGCAGTTCGCCAGGGACATACAATGAGCAGTTCTTC. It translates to CASSSPGTYNEQFF.

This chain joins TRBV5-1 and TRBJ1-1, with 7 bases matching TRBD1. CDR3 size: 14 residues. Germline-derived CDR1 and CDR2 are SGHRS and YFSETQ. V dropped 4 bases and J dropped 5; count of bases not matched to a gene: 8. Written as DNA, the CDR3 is TGCGCCAGCAGCCTTGGAGGGGGCGAAACTGAAGCTTTCTTT. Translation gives CASSLGGGETEAFF.

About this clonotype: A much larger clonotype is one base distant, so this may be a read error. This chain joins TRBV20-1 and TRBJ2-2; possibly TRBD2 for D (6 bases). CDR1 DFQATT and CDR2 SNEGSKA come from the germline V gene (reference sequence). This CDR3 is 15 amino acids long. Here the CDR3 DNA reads TGCAGTGCTAGATTGGGGGGAGAGGTGGCCGGGAAGCTGTTTTTT. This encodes CSARLGGEVAGKLFF.

CDR3 in DNA: TGTGCCAGCAGTTATGGGGATCCAACTAATGAAAAACTGTTTTTT. Protein product: CASSYGDPTNEKLFF. The chain carries TRBV12-3 or TRBV12-4 and TRBJ1-4; D not resolved. Trimming removed 4 bases from V and 0 bases from J, with 9 bases in between. There are 15 residues in the CDR3.

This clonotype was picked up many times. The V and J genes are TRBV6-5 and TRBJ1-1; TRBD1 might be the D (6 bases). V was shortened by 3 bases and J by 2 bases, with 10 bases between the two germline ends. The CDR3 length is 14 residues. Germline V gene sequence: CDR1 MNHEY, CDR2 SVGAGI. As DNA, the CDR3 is TGTGCCAGCAGTTATGGGGGGGCAAACACTGAAGCTTTCTTT. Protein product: CASSYGGANTEAFF.

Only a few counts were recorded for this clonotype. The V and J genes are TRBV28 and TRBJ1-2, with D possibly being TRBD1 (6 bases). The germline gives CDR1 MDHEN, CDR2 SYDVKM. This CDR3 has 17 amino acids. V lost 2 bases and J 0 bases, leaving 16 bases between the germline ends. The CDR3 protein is CASSLGGAGVANYGYTF. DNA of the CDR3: TGTGCCAGCAGTTTAGGCGGGGCAGGGGTAGCTAACTATGGCTACACCTTC.

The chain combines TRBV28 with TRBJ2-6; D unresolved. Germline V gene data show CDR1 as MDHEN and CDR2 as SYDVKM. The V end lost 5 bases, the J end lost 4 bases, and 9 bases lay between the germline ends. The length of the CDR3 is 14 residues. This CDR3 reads CASSPRSGANVLTF. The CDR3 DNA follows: TGTGCCAGCAGTCCCCGATCGGGGGCCAACGTCCTGACTTTC.

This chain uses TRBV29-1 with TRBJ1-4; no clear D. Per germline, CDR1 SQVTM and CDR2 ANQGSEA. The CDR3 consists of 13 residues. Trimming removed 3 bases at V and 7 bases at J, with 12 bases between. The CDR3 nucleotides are TGCAGCGTTGACTCACCGGGTGGTGAAAAACTGTTTTTT. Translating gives CSVDSPGGEKLFF.

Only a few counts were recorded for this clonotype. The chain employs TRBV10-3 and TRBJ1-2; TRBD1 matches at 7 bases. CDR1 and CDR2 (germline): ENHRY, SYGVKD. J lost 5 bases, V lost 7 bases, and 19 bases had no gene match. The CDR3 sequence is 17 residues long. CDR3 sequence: CAIMGVGTAPPNYGYTF. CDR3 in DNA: TGTGCCATCATGGGGGTCGGGACAGCGCCTCCCAATTATGGCTACACCTTC.

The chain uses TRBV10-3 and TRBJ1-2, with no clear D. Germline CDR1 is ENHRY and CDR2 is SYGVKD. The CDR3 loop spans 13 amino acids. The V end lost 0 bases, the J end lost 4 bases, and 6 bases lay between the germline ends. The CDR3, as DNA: TGTGCCATCAGTGAGTCGGCTAGCTATGGCTACACCTTC. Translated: CAISESASYGYTF.

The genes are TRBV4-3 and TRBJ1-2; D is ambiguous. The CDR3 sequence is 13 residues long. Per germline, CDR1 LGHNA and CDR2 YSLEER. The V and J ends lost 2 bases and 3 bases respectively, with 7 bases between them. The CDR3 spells CASSQSAYYGYTF. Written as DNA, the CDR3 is TGCGCCAGCAGCCAATCGGCATACTATGGCTACACCTTC.

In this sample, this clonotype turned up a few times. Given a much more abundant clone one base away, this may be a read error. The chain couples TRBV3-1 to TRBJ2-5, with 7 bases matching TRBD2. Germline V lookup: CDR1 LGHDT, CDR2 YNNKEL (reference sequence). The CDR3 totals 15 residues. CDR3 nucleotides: TGTGCCAGCAGCCATGGCGGGGGAACCCAAGAGGCCCAGTACTTC. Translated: CASSHGGGTQEAQYF.

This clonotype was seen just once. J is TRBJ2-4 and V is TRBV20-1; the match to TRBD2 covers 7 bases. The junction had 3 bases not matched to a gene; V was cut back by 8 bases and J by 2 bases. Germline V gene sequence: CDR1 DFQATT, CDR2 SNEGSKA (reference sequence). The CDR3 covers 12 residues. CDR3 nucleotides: TGCAGTCGGGGGGATCCCAAAAACATTCAGTACTTC. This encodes CSRGDPKNIQYF.